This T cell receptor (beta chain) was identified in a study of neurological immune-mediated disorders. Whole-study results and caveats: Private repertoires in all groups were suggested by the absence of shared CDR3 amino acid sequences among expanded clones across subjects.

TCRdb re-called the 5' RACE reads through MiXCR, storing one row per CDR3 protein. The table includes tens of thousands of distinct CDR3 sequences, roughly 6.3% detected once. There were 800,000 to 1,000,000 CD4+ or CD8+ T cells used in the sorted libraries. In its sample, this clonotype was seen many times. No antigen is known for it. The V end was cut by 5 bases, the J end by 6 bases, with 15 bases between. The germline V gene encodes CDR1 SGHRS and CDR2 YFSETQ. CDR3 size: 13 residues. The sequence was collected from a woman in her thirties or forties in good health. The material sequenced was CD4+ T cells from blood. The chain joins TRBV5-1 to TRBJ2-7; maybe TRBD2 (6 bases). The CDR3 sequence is CASRVEGSGEQYF. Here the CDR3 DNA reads TGCGCCAGCAGAGTGGAGGGTTCGGGCGAGCAGTACTTC. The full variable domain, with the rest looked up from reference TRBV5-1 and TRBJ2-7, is KAGVTQTPRYLIKTRGQQVTLSCSPISGHRSVSWYQQTPGQGLQFLFEYFSETQRNKGNFPGRFSGRQFSNSRSEMNVSTLELGDSALYLCASRVEGSGEQYFGPGTRLTVT.